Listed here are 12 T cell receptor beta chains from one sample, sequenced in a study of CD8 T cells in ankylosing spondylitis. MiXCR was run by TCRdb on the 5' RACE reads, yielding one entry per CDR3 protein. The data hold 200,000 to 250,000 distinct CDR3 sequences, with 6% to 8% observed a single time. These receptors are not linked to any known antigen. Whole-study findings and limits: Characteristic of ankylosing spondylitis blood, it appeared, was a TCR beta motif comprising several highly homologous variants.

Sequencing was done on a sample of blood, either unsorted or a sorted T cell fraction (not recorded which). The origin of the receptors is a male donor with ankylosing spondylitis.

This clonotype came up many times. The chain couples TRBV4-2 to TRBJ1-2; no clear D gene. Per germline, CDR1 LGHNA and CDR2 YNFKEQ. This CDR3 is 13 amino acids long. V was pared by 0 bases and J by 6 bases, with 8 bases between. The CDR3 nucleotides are TGTGCCAGCAGCCAAGAAGGTGACGATGGCTACACCTTC. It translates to CASSQEGDDGYTF.

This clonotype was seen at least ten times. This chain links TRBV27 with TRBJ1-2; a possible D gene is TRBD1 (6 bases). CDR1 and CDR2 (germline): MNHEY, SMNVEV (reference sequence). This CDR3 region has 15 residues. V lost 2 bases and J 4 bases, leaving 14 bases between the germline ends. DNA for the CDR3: TGTGCCAGCAGTTTAATGGGAACAGGGCTCTATGGCTACACCTTC. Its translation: CASSLMGTGLYGYTF.

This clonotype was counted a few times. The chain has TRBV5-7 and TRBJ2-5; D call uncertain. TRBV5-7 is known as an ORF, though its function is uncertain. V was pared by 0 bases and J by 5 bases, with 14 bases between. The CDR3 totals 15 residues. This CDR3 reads CASSLVGGERETQYF. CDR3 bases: TGTGCCAGCAGCTTGGTGGGCGGTGAGAGGGAGACCCAGTACTTC.

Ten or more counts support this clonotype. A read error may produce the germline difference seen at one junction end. The CDR3 loop reads CASSLALTYDQYF. CDR3 coding DNA: TGTGCCAGCAGCTTAGCCCTGACCTACGACCAGTACTTC. V gene TRBV7-2 combines with J gene TRBJ2-7; D remains unclear. CDR1 and CDR2 (germline): SGHTA, FQGNSA. This CDR3 region has 13 residues.

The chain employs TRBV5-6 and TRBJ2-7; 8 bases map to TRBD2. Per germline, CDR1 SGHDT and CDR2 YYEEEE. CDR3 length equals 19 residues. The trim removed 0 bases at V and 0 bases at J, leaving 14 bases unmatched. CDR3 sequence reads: CASSLAGGRSGLTSYEQYF. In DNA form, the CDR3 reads TGTGCCAGCAGCTTGGCGGGGGGGCGCTCCGGCCTGACCTCCTACGAGCAGTACTTC.

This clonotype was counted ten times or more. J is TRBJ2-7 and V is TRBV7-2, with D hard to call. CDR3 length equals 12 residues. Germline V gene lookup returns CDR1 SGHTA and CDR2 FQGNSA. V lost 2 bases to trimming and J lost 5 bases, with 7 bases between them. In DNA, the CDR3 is TGTGCCAGCAGCTTAAGCACAGACGAGCAGTACTTC. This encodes CASSLSTDEQYF. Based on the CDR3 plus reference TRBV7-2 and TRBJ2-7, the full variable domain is GAGVSQSPSNKVTEKGKDVELRCDPISGHTALYWYRQSLGQGLEFLIYFQGNSAPDKSGLPSDRFSAERTGGSVSTLTIQRTQQEDSAVYLCASSLSTDEQYFGPGTRLTVT.

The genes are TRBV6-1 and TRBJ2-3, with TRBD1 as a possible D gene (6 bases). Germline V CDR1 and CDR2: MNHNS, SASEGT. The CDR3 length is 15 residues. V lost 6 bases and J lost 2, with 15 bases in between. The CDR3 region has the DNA TGTGCCAGCAGGGCCGGACAGACCACCACAGATACGCAGTATTTT. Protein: CASRAGQTTTDTQYF.

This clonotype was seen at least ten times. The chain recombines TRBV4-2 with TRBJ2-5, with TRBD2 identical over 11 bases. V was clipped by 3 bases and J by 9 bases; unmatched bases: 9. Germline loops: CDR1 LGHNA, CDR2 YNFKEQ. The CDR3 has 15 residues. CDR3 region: CASSHGTSGTRPQYF. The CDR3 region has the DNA TGTGCCAGCAGCCATGGGACTAGCGGAACACGGCCCCAGTACTTC.

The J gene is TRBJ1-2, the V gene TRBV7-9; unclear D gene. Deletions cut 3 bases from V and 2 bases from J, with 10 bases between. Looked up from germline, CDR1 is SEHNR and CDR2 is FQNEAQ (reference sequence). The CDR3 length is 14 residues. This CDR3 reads CASSFSGSNYGYTF. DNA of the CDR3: TGTGCCAGCAGCTTTTCGGGGTCAAACTATGGCTACACCTTC.

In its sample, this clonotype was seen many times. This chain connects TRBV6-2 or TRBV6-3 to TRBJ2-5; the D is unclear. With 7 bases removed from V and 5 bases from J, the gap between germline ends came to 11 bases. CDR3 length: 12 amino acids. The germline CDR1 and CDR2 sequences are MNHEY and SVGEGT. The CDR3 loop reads CASTARWETQYF. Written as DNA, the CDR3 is TGTGCCAGCACGGCGAGGTGGGAGACCCAGTACTTC.

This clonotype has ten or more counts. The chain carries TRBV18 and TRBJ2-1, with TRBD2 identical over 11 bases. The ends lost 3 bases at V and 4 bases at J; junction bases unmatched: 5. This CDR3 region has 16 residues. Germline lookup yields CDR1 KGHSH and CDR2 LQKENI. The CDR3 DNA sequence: TGTGCCAGCTCACCTGGGACTAGCGGCAATTACAATGAGCAGTTCTTC. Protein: CASSPGTSGNYNEQFF.

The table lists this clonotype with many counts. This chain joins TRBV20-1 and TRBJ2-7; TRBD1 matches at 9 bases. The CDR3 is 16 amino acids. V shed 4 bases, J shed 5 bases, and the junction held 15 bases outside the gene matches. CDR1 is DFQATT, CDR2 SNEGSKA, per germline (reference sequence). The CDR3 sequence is CSAKALAGQGWDEQYF. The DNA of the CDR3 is TGCAGTGCTAAGGCTCTGGCGGGACAGGGCTGGGACGAGCAGTACTTC.